This note documents a single TCR beta chain sequence. The study recruited people aged about 18 to 95 years across approximately 23 US areas. Cohorts were assigned according to the clinical history that participants reported. V gave up 5 bases and J gave up 2 bases; unmatched junction bases: 9. This CDR3 is 15 amino acids long. Looked up from germline, CDR1 is GTSNPN and CDR2 is SVGIG (reference sequence). The data stem from a study of blood T cell repertoires in COVID-19. Overall study context: Samples of COVID-19 (acute and convalescent) were obtained from the United States, Italy and Spain.

The data were produced by immunoSEQ multiplex PCR, yet TCRdb's version contains in-frame clones alone and is incomplete. In the table there are 200,000 or so clones, roughly 88% of which are singletons. The chain uses TRBV30 and TRBJ1-2, with 9 positions matching TRBD1. The receptor was derived from a woman aged 40 to 50 with acute COVID-19. The sequenced sample consisted of PBMCs or T cells enriched from blood (not recorded which). CDR3 sequence (DNA): TGTGCCTGGTCGGGACAGGGATTTAACAACTATGGCTACACCTTC. The encoded protein is CAWSGQGFNNYGYTF.